This paragraph covers one T cell receptor (beta chain) sequence. The sample originates from a study of T cell repertoires in cytomegalovirus infection. TCRdb redid the calling of the reads with MiXCR, one entry per CDR3 protein. This sample has fewer than 350,000 distinct CDR3 sequences, with 8% to 9.5% found just once. Specimen: PBMCs. The clonotype was recovered from a human donor in good health (CMV status not recorded). Some clones in this sample may be carry-over from other donors' samples.

The CDR3 protein is CATSDFLAGSHYEQFF. The DNA for the CDR3 is TGTGCCACCAGTGATTTTTTAGCGGGAAGTCACTATGAGCAGTTCTTC. The V and J genes are TRBV24-1 and TRBJ2-1; 8 nucleotides agree with TRBD2. The V segment lost 1 base and the J segment 8 bases; nucleotides outside the gene matches: 9. This CDR3 comprises 16 residues. Germline CDR1 and CDR2: KGHDR and SFDVKD.